This is a list of T cell receptor beta chains from one sample in a study of T cell clusters in autoimmune cytopenias. From the multiplex PCR reads, TCRdb lists one entry per CDR3 protein and no DNA. This repertoire comprises about 4,800 distinct CDR3 sequences; its ten largest clones make up approximately 8.5%. The sample consisted of peripheral blood. The receptors originated from a human donor with an autoimmune cytopenia or autoimmune hepatitis (not recorded which). Both conserved end residues are part of each CDR3. The size field is filled for only some rows; it gives once, few, many or a size class.

>TRBV12-3/TRBV12-4|TRBJ2-1|medium-sized
CASSPGGSSYNEQFF
>TRBV18|TRBJ2-3|-
CASSPPIFRQGLGTDTQYF
>TRBV5-1|TRBJ2-2|-
CASSLERKDLTGELFF
>TRBV5-5|TRBJ2-1|medium-sized
CASSPLAATEQFF
>TRBV11-1|TRBJ2-5|medium-sized
CASSPTSGKETQYF
>TRBV27|TRBJ2-6|-
CASSPAMGRASGANVLTF
>TRBV14|TRBJ2-2|-
CASSPLGLADYTGELFF
>TRBV6-1|TRBJ1-3|-
CASSERTGAPGNTIYF
>TRBV10-3|TRBJ1-1|-
CAIYSPRQTEAFF